The next 14 T cell receptor beta chains were all read from a single sample in a study of cytomegalovirus exposure and HLA in healthy donors. PCR was performed using 60 Vbeta and 13 Jbeta primers. Profiled with immunoSEQ multiplex PCR; TCRdb holds only in-frame clones, not every one. The sample has around 130,000 clones, about 83% seen once; the top ten hold 0.95% to 1.5%. The sample was PBMCs. Source of these receptors: a girl aged 2-15 years in good health and CMV-seronegative.

The genes are TRBV7-9 and TRBJ2-3, with TRBD2 as a possible D gene (5 bases). Germline CDR1 is SEHNR and CDR2 is FQNEAQ (reference sequence). CDR3 length equals 16 residues. Trimming removed 1 base at V and 7 bases at J, with 18 bases between. CDR3 residues: CASSLGAFGLLNTQYF. The CDR3 DNA follows: TGTGCCAGCAGCTTAGGGGCTTTTGGACTCCTTAATACGCAGTATTTT.

V gene TRBV30 combines with J gene TRBJ2-7; TRBD1 matches 9 bases. The germline V gene encodes CDR1 GTSNPN and CDR2 SVGIG (reference sequence). Trimming took 0 bases from V and 2 from J; bases not matched to a gene: 5. The CDR3 is made up of 15 amino acids. The CDR3, as DNA: TGTGCCTGGAGTGTGGCACGACAGGGGGCCTACGAGCAGTACTTC. It codes for CAWSVARQGAYEQYF.

J is TRBJ2-7 and V is TRBV6-1; 10 nucleotides align to TRBD1. The CDR3 runs 16 residues. Germline CDR1 MNHNS, CDR2 SASEGT. J was trimmed by 5 bases and V by 2 bases; bases with no gene match: 9. DNA for the CDR3: TGTGCCAGCAGTGAATTCGCGGGACAGGGGTTCAACGAGCAGTACTTC. It encodes CASSEFAGQGFNEQYF.

The chain links TRBV7-9 to TRBJ1-2; 10 bases agree with TRBD1. This CDR3 spans 14 amino acids. CDR1 SEHNR and CDR2 FQNEAQ come from the germline V gene (reference sequence). V was pared by 5 bases and J by 5 bases, with 5 bases of the junction left unmatched. The CDR3 region is CASSALDRGYGYTF. The CDR3 DNA sequence: TGTGCCAGCAGCGCGCTGGACAGGGGGTATGGCTACACCTTC. Complete variable domain (other parts from reference TRBV7-9 and TRBJ1-2): DTGVSQNPRHKITKRGQNVTFRCDPISEHNRLYWYRQTLGQGPEFLTYFQNEAQLEKSRLLSDRFSAERPKGSFSTLEIQRTEQGDSAMYLCASSALDRGYGYTFGSGTRLTVV.

The table lists this clone with a count of one. The chain has TRBV27 and TRBJ2-5, with TRBD1 matching over 7 bases. Gene TRBJ2-7 matches the end of the DNA better, so the J call may be wrong. This CDR3 contains 17 residues. The germline gives CDR1 MNHEY, CDR2 SMNVEV (reference sequence). CDR3 sequence reads: CASSFRTGDPSSYEQYF. The CDR3 DNA reads as TGTGCCAGCAGTTTTAGGACAGGCGACCCTAGCTCCTACGAGCAGTACTTC.

The chain combines TRBV15 with TRBJ1-3; no firm D call. This CDR3 spans 13 amino acids. Germline CDR1 and CDR2: LNHNV and YYDKDF (reference sequence). V lost 1 base and J lost 4, with 5 bases in between. CDR3 loop: CATSRGRGNTIYF. The CDR3 bases are TGTGCCACCAGCAGAGGCAGGGGAAACACCATATATTTT.

The chain joins TRBV9 to TRBJ2-1; no reliable D call. The germline V gene has CDR1 SGDLS and CDR2 YYNGEE. With 0 bases removed from V and 5 bases from J, the gap between germline ends came to 12 bases. The CDR3 is 15 residues long. The CDR3 reads CASSVGSGYHNEQFF. The CDR3 DNA follows: TGTGCCAGCAGCGTAGGGAGTGGGTATCACAATGAGCAGTTCTTC. The whole variable domain, filled in from reference TRBV9 and TRBJ2-1, reads DSGVTQTPKHLITATGQRVTLRCSPRSGDLSVYWYQQSLDQGLQFLIQYYNGEERAKGNILERFSAQQFPDLHSELNLSSLELGDSALYFCASSVGSGYHNEQFFGPGTRLTVL.

This chain links TRBV2 with TRBJ2-7; 9 bases are shared with TRBD1. Germline lookup yields CDR1 SNHLY and CDR2 FYNNEI. The CDR3 is made up of 15 amino acids. V shed 7 bases and J 5 bases; nucleotides not matched to a gene: 12. CDR3 protein: CASKTGTGWINEQYF. The CDR3 DNA reads TGTGCCAGCAAAACCGGGACAGGGTGGATAAACGAGCAGTACTTC. The full variable domain, completed using reference TRBV2 and TRBJ2-7, is EPEVTQTPSHQVTQMGQEVILRCVPISNHLYFYWYRQILGQKVEFLVSFYNNEISEKSEIFDDQFSVERPDGSNFTLKIRSTKLEDSAMYFCASKTGTGWINEQYFGPGTRLTVT.

V is TRBV11-2 and J is TRBJ2-7, with a weak D call TRBD1 (6 bases). CDR3 length: 16 residues. Germline V gene data show CDR1 as SGHAT and CDR2 as FQNNGV. V lost 1 base, J lost 5 bases, and 18 bases lay in between. The CDR3 region has the DNA TGTGCCAGCAGCTTAGTAGCACAGGGTGCCCCCCACGAGCAGTACTTC. Its translation: CASSLVAQGAPHEQYF.

V is TRBV7-6 and J is TRBJ1-2; maybe TRBD1 (5 bases). CDR1 SGHVS and CDR2 FNYEAQ come from the germline V gene. Trimming left V 2 bases short and J 2 bases short, with 6 bases between. This CDR3 region has 13 residues. CDR3 region: CASSLRQNYGYTF. CDR3 in DNA: TGTGCCAGCAGCTTAAGACAGAACTATGGCTACACCTTC.

The CDR3 reads CASSSGQGVYGYTF. CDR3 nucleotides: TGTGCCAGCAGCTCAGGACAGGGGGTCTATGGCTACACCTTC. The chain employs TRBV14 and TRBJ1-2; 10 bases are shared with TRBD1. The CDR3 extends over 14 amino acids. Germline CDR1 and CDR2: SGHDN and FVKESK. J was trimmed by 4 bases and V by 5 bases; bases with no gene match: 4.

The J gene is TRBJ1-5, the V gene TRBV11-2; TRBD1 aligns across 7 bases. The V gene end was trimmed by 3 bases and the J gene end by 0 bases; junction bases not matched to a gene: 8. The CDR3 has 17 residues. In germline, CDR1 is SGHAT, CDR2 FQNNGV. The DNA of the CDR3 is TGTGCCAGCAGCTTGGACAGGCAAGTAGATAGCAATCAGCCCCAGCATTTT. Encoded protein: CASSLDRQVDSNQPQHF.

The chain has TRBV5-1 and TRBJ1-2; 8 bases are shared with TRBD1. V was clipped by 4 bases and J by 7 bases; unmatched bases: 9. The CDR3 covers 14 residues. In germline, CDR1 is SGHRS, CDR2 YFSETQ. CDR3: CASSLTDRAGGYTF. As DNA, the CDR3 is TGCGCCAGCAGCCTAACGGACAGGGCGGGTGGCTACACCTTC. Full variable domain (remainder filled in from reference TRBV5-1 and TRBJ1-2): KAGVTQTPRYLIKTRGQQVTLSCSPISGHRSVSWYQQTPGQGLQFLFEYFSETQRNKGNFPGRFSGRQFSNSRSEMNVSTLELGDSALYLCASSLTDRAGGYTFGSGTRLTVV.

Worth noting for this clone: A read error may account for a junction end that differs from germline. This chain links TRBV28 with TRBJ2-5; 7 bases fit TRBD2. Germline CDR1 is MDHEN and CDR2 is SYDVKM. The CDR3 runs 15 residues. Here the CDR3 reads CASSSSGLGRQIVHF. CDR3 sequence (DNA): TGTGCCAGCAGTTCGTCAGGACTAGGTCGACAAATTGTACACTTC. The complete variable domain, with remaining parts taken from reference TRBV28 and TRBJ2-5, reads DVKVTQSSRYLVKRTGEKVFLECVQDMDHENMFWYRQDPGLGLRLIYFSYDVKMKEKGDIPEGYSVSREKKERFSLILESASTNQTSMYLCASSSSGLGRQIVHFGPGTRLLVL.